These 5 T cell receptor beta chains share one sample of origin, sequenced in a study of shared clonotypes between healthy human individuals. The naive CD8 population came from CD45RO-negative cells selected for CCR7, without terminally differentiated effector memory CD45RA+ cells. The protocol was immunoSEQ multiplex PCR, while the TCRdb copy is restricted to in-frame clones and leaves out a portion. Of 2 million or so clones in the sample, about 95% are singletons; the top ten hold more than 0.95%. Specimen: naive CD8+ T cells sorted from blood. The receptors originated from a young man in good health.

DNA for the CDR3: TGTGCCAGCAGCTTGGCCCTAGCGGCCTACAATGAGCAGTTCTTC. Protein: CASSLALAAYNEQFF. V is TRBV5-6 and J is TRBJ2-1; 7 nucleotides line up with TRBD2. CDR3 size: 15 residues. Germline V gives CDR1 SGHDT, CDR2 YYEEEE. The J segment lost 2 bases and the V segment lost 0 bases, leaving 2 bases of the junction unmatched.

V usage is TRBV29-1 and J usage is TRBJ2-7; TRBD2 matches at 7 bases. The V gene's germline CDR1 is SQVTM and CDR2 ANQGSEA. The CDR3 spans 13 residues. J lost 3 bases, V lost 6 bases, and 8 bases had no gene match. This CDR3 reads CSVRTSVVYEQYF. CDR3 coding DNA: TGCAGCGTCCGGACTAGTGTGGTCTACGAGCAGTACTTC.

The V gene is TRBV5-1, the J gene TRBJ2-7, with unresolved D. V was cut by 0 bases and J by 2 bases, with 9 bases left in between. CDR3 size: 14 residues. Germline-derived CDR1 and CDR2 are SGHRS and YFSETQ. CDR3 DNA: TGCGCCAGCAGCTTGGGCTACCTCACCTACGAGCAGTACTTC. Translating gives CASSLGYLTYEQYF.

The V call is TRBV5-1, the J call TRBJ1-6; D is ambiguous. The CDR3 has 12 residues. V lost 3 bases and J lost 7, with 5 bases in between. Per the germline V gene, CDR1 is SGHRS and CDR2 is YFSETQ. CDR3 DNA sequence: TGCGCCAGCAGCTCCCCAAATTCACCCCTCCACTTT. Translating gives CASSSPNSPLHF.

Notes on this clone: This CDR3 is also generated by other DNA sequences in the sample. This rearrangement joins TRBV30 to TRBJ1-1; D not certain. V lost 0 bases and J 7 bases, leaving 6 bases between the germline ends. This CDR3 contains 11 residues. From germline, CDR1 is GTSNPN and CDR2 SVGIG (reference sequence). CDR3 amino acids: CAWSVGLEAFF. Written as DNA, the CDR3 is TGTGCCTGGAGTGTAGGTCTTGAAGCTTTCTTT.